This entry is about one T cell receptor (beta chain). This sample stems from a study of blood T cell repertoires in COVID-19. Looking at the study overall: Samples representing acute and convalescent COVID-19 were sourced from the United States, Italy and Spain.

Assay used: immunoSEQ multiplex PCR; TCRdb lists only in-frame clones, some missing. The table lists 56,000 or so clones, over 75% of them singletons. Deletions cut 2 bases from V and 5 bases from J, with 15 bases between. The germline gives CDR1 SGHVS, CDR2 FQNEAQ. This CDR3 has 15 residues. J is TRBJ2-5 and V is TRBV7-8; perhaps TRBD1 as D (6 bases). The TCR comes from a human donor in a cohort sampled during active COVID-19. Sequencing was carried out using peripheral blood. The CDR3 is CASSLRQGRAETQYF. The CDR3 DNA follows: TGTGCCAGCAGCTTACGGCAGGGGCGGGCGGAGACCCAGTACTTC.